Listed here are 26 T cell receptor beta chains from one sample, sequenced in a study of blood T cells in healthy people across ages. Sample-barcoded 5' priming and a J-beta primer mix drove a second PCR of 7 to 11 cycles. Using its own MiXCR run on the 5' RACE reads, TCRdb lists one record per CDR3 protein. The sample lists 1.5 million to 1.9 million distinct CDR3 sequences; around 40% were seen once. The specimen was blood. These TCRs come from a woman aged 18-30 years in good health.

The rearrangement joins TRBV2 to TRBJ1-2; TRBD1 is a possible D gene (5 bases). The CDR3 spans 14 residues. Trimming removed 1 base at V and 6 bases at J, with 12 bases between. In germline, CDR1 is SNHLY, CDR2 FYNNEI. CDR3 in amino acids: CASSEGQGRNGYTF. The CDR3 DNA follows: TGTGCCAGCAGTGAAGGGCAGGGACGGAATGGCTACACCTTC.

This clonotype has a handful of counts. The chain has TRBV28 and TRBJ2-7; a weak D match, TRBD1 (6 bases). This CDR3 has 14 residues. From germline, CDR1 is MDHEN and CDR2 SYDVKM. V dropped 5 bases and J dropped 2 bases, with 13 bases sitting between them. The CDR3 DNA reads TGTGCCAGCAGTCCCACAGGGAACACCTACGAGCAGTACTTC. Translated: CASSPTGNTYEQYF.

This clonotype was found a few times. The genes are TRBV20-1 and TRBJ2-5; D is ambiguous. Trimming removed 0 bases from V and 5 bases from J, with 16 bases in between. The CDR3 totals 15 residues. CDR1 and CDR2 from the germline V gene are DFQATT and SNEGSKA (reference sequence). The CDR3 here is CSARDHLGPWETQYF. CDR3 in DNA: TGCAGTGCTAGAGATCATTTAGGGCCTTGGGAGACCCAGTACTTC.

The J gene is TRBJ2-2, the V gene TRBV12-5; D is unclear. CDR1 and CDR2 from the germline V gene are LGHNT and FRNRAP. Trimming pared 0 bases from V and 6 bases from J, leaving 8 bases between. The CDR3 is 14 amino acids. The chain's CDR3 is CASGLVGSAGELFF. CDR3 nucleotides: TGTGCTAGTGGTTTGGTAGGGTCCGCCGGGGAGCTGTTTTTT.

The chain employs TRBV7-2 and TRBJ2-5, with D hard to call. The CDR3 contains 14 residues. From germline, CDR1 is SGHTA and CDR2 FQGNSA. V was trimmed by 5 bases and J by 4 bases, leaving 14 bases between them. CDR3 bases: TGTGCCAGCAGCCCGGATAGAAGCAGAGAGACCCAGTACTTC. This gives the protein CASSPDRSRETQYF.

The V call is TRBV20-1, the J call TRBJ2-3; 13 positions match TRBD2. CDR1 and CDR2 (germline): DFQATT, SNEGSKA (reference sequence). Germline trimming cut 3 bases from V and 4 bases from J; bases unmatched to any gene: 4. The CDR3 loop spans 15 amino acids. The CDR3 bases are TGCAGTGCTAGGGGACTAGCGGGGCCCGCAGATACGCAGTATTTT. Encoded protein: CSARGLAGPADTQYF.

A remark on this clonotype: It may be a read error: a sequence one base away is much more abundant. The chain combines TRBV7-6 with TRBJ2-1; D possibly matches TRBD1 or TRBD2 (5 bases each). The CDR3 has 14 amino acids. CDR1 is SGHVS and CDR2 is FNYEAQ in the germline V gene. Trimming removed 3 bases from V and 13 bases from J, with 19 bases in between. The CDR3 DNA is TGTGCCAGCAGCTTGACCGGGACGAAAGAGACCCAGTTCTTC. Translating it yields CASSLTGTKETQFF. The entire variable domain, with the rest obtained from reference TRBV7-6 and TRBJ2-1, is as follows: GAGVSQSPRYKVTKRGQDVALRCDPISGHVSLYWYRQALGQGPEFLTYFNYEAQQDKSGLPNDRFSAERPEGSISTLTIQRTEQRDSAMYRCASSLTGTKETQFFGPGTRLTVL.

The V call is TRBV6-1, the J call TRBJ2-5; 7 bases align to TRBD1. Per the germline V gene, CDR1 is MNHNS and CDR2 is SASEGT. V lost 11 bases to trimming and J lost 4 bases; unmatched junction nucleotides: 16. The CDR3 totals 15 residues. CDR3: CACRQWSKGAETQYF. The CDR3 DNA sequence: TGTGCCTGCCGCCAGTGGTCCAAGGGGGCAGAGACCCAGTACTTC.

The J gene is TRBJ2-5, the V gene TRBV7-2; D is undetermined. V lost 1 base and J 5 bases, leaving 11 bases between the germline ends. The V gene's germline CDR1 is SGHTA and CDR2 FQGNSA. This CDR3 is 14 amino acids long. CDR3 region: CASSLVRSSETQYF. DNA for the CDR3: TGTGCCAGCAGCTTAGTGAGAAGTTCGGAGACCCAGTACTTC.

This clonotype was detected a few times. The DNA of the CDR3 is TGTGCCAGCACCCCTCGGACAGGAAACTCTGGGGCCAACGTCCTGACTTTC. This codes for CASTPRTGNSGANVLTF. The genes are TRBV28 and TRBJ2-6; 7 positions agree with TRBD1. The CDR3 loop spans 17 amino acids. V trimming: 7 bases; J trimming: 0 bases; junction bases outside the gene matches: 9. Germline lookup yields CDR1 MDHEN and CDR2 SYDVKM.

The chain uses TRBV4-1 and TRBJ2-1; 7 nucleotides agree with TRBD2. Germline CDR1 and CDR2: MGHRA and YSYEKL. The CDR3 runs 17 residues. Trimming at V came to 1 base and at J to 6 bases, leaving 12 bases not matched to a gene. The CDR3 DNA follows: TGCGCCAGCAGCCAAGTGGGGGTAGTAGCGGGTGGCAATGAGCAGTTCTTC. As protein: CASSQVGVVAGGNEQFF.

The V call is TRBV7-2, the J call TRBJ1-3; D call uncertain. Per germline, CDR1 SGHTA and CDR2 FQGNSA. The CDR3 has 14 amino acids. The V gene lost 7 bases and the J gene lost 0 bases, with 10 bases spanning the gap. The CDR3 loop reads CASKGPTSGNTIYF. CDR3 nucleotides: TGTGCCAGCAAAGGACCGACCTCTGGAAACACCATATATTTT.

This clonotype was recorded a few times. The chain combines TRBV4-1 with TRBJ2-1; D might be TRBD1 (5 bases). Germline-derived CDR1 and CDR2 are MGHRA and YSYEKL. V lost 0 bases, J lost 0 bases, and 9 bases lay in between. The CDR3 runs 16 residues. CDR3 region: CASSQETVSSYNEQFF. In nucleotides, the CDR3 is TGCGCCAGCAGCCAAGAGACAGTTAGCTCCTACAATGAGCAGTTCTTC.

In this sample, this clonotype turned up a few times. The chain couples TRBV4-2 to TRBJ1-5, with 8 bases identical to TRBD1. V lost 1 base to trimming and J lost 6 bases; unmatched junction nucleotides: 20. The CDR3 runs 20 residues. The germline V gene has CDR1 LGHNA and CDR2 YNFKEQ. CDR3 loop: CASSQVLWLETGDRGQPQHF. The CDR3 region has the DNA TGTGCCAGCAGCCAAGTATTGTGGTTGGAGACAGGGGATCGTGGTCAGCCCCAGCATTTT.

There are a few counts of this clonotype. The V and J genes are TRBV28 and TRBJ1-1, with no clear D. From germline, CDR1 is MDHEN and CDR2 SYDVKM. The CDR3 is made up of 10 amino acids. V lost 10 bases and J 1 base, leaving 4 bases between the germline ends. In nucleotides, the CDR3 is TGTGCCACCGAGAACACTGAAGCTTTCTTT. It codes for CATENTEAFF.

The chain couples TRBV29-1 to TRBJ2-1; the D gene could be TRBD1 or TRBD2 (6 bases each). Judging by the DNA end, TRBJ2-7 fits better; the J call may be wrong. The CDR3 runs to 16 residues. Germline CDR1 is SQVTM and CDR2 is ANQGSEA. CDR3 sequence reads: CSVEDLRQAGYNEQYF. For the CDR3, the DNA is TGCAGCGTTGAAGATTTGAGACAGGCGGGATACAATGAGCAGTACTTC.

The chain carries TRBV10-3 and TRBJ2-7, with TRBD2 as a possible D gene (5 bases). CDR1 and CDR2 (germline): ENHRY, SYGVKD. The V gene lost 4 bases and the J gene lost 0 bases, with 7 bases spanning the gap. The CDR3 is 13 residues long. The CDR3 nucleotides are TGTGCCATCAGTGCTCGGGGCTCCTACGAGCAGTACTTC. Encoded protein: CAISARGSYEQYF.

The V gene is TRBV7-9, the J gene TRBJ2-5; no clear D. The V gene lost 0 bases and the J gene lost 3 bases, with 5 bases spanning the gap. Germline V gene sequence: CDR1 SEHNR, CDR2 FQNEAQ (reference sequence). CDR3 length: 13 amino acids. The DNA of the CDR3 is TGTGCCAGCAGCTTAGCGTATGAAGAGACCCAGTACTTC. It specifies CASSLAYEETQYF.

This clonotype was recorded a few times. This chain connects TRBV5-1 to TRBJ2-5; possibly TRBD2 for D (5 bases). The V end lost 4 bases, the J end lost 2 bases, and 15 bases lay between the germline ends. The V gene's germline CDR1 is SGHRS and CDR2 YFSETQ. There are 15 residues in the CDR3. CDR3 protein: CASSHHGESQETQYF. CDR3 in DNA: TGCGCCAGCAGCCACCACGGGGAGAGTCAAGAGACCCAGTACTTC.

This clonotype occurred a few times. The DNA for the CDR3 is TGTGCCAGCAGCTTAGCCGCGACAGGGAGTAACTATGGCTACACCTTC. Its protein product is CASSLAATGSNYGYTF. The chain uses TRBV7-2 and TRBJ1-2; 7 bases agree with TRBD1. Germline CDR1 is SGHTA and CDR2 is FQGNSA. The junction had 5 bases not matched to a gene; V was cut back by 0 bases and J by 1 base. This CDR3 has 16 residues.

V is TRBV6-1 and J is TRBJ2-7, with D possibly matching TRBD2 (6 bases). The V end lost 6 bases, the J end lost 8 bases, and 14 bases lay between the germline ends. The CDR3 contains 12 residues. Looked up from germline, CDR1 is MNHNS and CDR2 is SASEGT. The CDR3 DNA sequence: TGTGCCAGCAGCCCCTGGAGGGCCAAGCAGTACTTC. Encoded protein: CASSPWRAKQYF.

The rearrangement links TRBV4-3 to TRBJ2-1, with 12 bases matching TRBD1. After removal of 4 bases from V and 4 bases from J, the junction contained 5 bases not matched to a gene. The germline CDR1 and CDR2 sequences are LGHNA and YSLEER. This CDR3 has 16 amino acids. DNA for the CDR3: TGCGCCAGCAGCCTAGGGACAGGGGGCGAGTACAATGAGCAGTTCTTC. Protein product: CASSLGTGGEYNEQFF.

This clonotype showed up just a few times. This rearrangement joins TRBV7-9 to TRBJ2-3; 12 nucleotides align to TRBD2. With 1 base clipped from V and 2 bases from J, the junction kept 7 bases outside the gene matches. This CDR3 comprises 18 residues. Germline CDR1 and CDR2: SEHNR and FQNEAQ (reference sequence). The CDR3 region has the DNA TGTGCCAGCAGCTTAGAGGGAGCTAGCGGGGGGGCCACAGATACGCAGTATTTT. Translation: CASSLEGASGGATDTQYF.

This clonotype has at least ten counts. The chain has TRBV2 and TRBJ2-7; 7 bases align to TRBD1. This CDR3 is built from 14 residues. Germline-derived CDR1 and CDR2 are SNHLY and FYNNEI. V shed 7 bases and J 0 bases; nucleotides not matched to a gene: 6. CDR3 bases: TGTGCCAGCATAATACAGGGGCCCTCCTACGAGCAGTACTTC. The encoded protein is CASIIQGPSYEQYF.

This chain connects TRBV5-6 to TRBJ2-5; D gene uncertain. Germline lookup yields CDR1 SGHDT and CDR2 YYEEEE. The CDR3 consists of 11 residues. V lost 1 base, J lost 6 bases, and 4 bases lay in between. The chain's CDR3 is CASSLSKTQYF. CDR3 nucleotides: TGTGCCAGCAGCTTGTCAAAGACCCAGTACTTC.

The chain has TRBV7-9 and TRBJ1-2, with D unresolved. The V gene lost 6 bases and the J gene lost 7 bases, with 6 bases spanning the gap. This CDR3 contains 10 residues. Per the germline V gene, CDR1 is SEHNR and CDR2 is FQNEAQ (reference sequence). CDR3 DNA: TGTGCCAGCAGGGCCGGTGGCTACACCTTC. This gives the protein CASRAGGYTF. Filled out from reference TRBV7-9 and TRBJ1-2, the complete variable domain reads DTGVSQNPRHKITKRGQNVTFRCDPISEHNRLYWYRQTLGQGPEFLTYFQNEAQLEKSRLLSDRFSAERPKGSFSTLEIQRTEQGDSAMYLCASRAGGYTFGSGTRLTVV.